The subject of this entry is one TCR beta chain. This sample is part of a study of blood T cell repertoires in COVID-19. Turning to the study itself: Samples came from the United States, Italy and Spain, spanning acute and convalescent COVID-19. PBMCs, B-cell-depleted T cells, or T cells were the source of the cDNA or gDNA that made up the material.

Per the original methods: Estimation of nucleated cell counts relied on the amplification of reference gene primers. Clones were sequenced by immunoSEQ multiplex PCR, and TCRdb holds only the in-frame ones, with some missing. The D gene and trimming were derived from the DNA, and the V and J assignments and clone size from that table. The sample has 250,000 to 350,000 clones; approximately 90% are singletons. Enrolment of Seattle patients took place during active infection, and they were followed longitudinally. Germline V lookup: CDR1 SGHVS, CDR2 FNYEAQ. The CDR3 extends over 17 amino acids. V lost 0 bases and J 3 bases, leaving 15 bases between the germline ends.

The chain links TRBV7-6 to TRBJ1-3, with D perhaps matching TRBD1 (6 bases). The TCR comes from a woman in her 30s with COVID-19, enrolled during active disease. The material sequenced was peripheral blood. In DNA, the CDR3 is TGTGCCAGCAGCTTAGCGTACTCCGCAGGGGTTGGAAACACCATATATTTT. Translating it yields CASSLAYSAGVGNTIYF.